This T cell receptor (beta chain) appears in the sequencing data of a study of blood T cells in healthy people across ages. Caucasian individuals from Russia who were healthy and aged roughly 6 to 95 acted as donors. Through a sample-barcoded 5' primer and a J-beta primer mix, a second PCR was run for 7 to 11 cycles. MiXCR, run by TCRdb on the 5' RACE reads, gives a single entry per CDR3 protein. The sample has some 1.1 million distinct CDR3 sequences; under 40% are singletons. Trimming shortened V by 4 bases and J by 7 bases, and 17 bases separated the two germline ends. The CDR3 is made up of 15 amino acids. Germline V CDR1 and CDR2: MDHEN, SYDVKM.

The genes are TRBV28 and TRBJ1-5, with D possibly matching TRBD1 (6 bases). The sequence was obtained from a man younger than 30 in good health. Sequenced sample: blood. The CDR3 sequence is CASSSHREFRQPQHF. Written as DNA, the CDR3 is TGTGCCAGCAGTTCGCACAGGGAGTTTCGACAGCCCCAGCATTTT.